The 11 T cell receptor beta chains listed next were all sequenced from one sample in a study of T-cell reconstitution after alpha-beta-depleted transplantation in children. This sample's TCRbeta library carried unique molecular identifier barcodes. TCRdb re-called the PCR reads with MiXCR, one entry per CDR3 protein. In the table there are 600,000 to 700,000 distinct CDR3 sequences, 16% of which are singletons. The sequencing here drew on PBMCs from the stem cell graft donor, taken from the stem cell graft. These receptors originate from a human donor who donated a stem cell graft to a child with acute myeloid leukemia.

This clonotype has only a few counts. This chain links TRBV9 with TRBJ2-2; D may be TRBD1 or TRBD2 (5 bases each). Germline V gene data show CDR1 as SGDLS and CDR2 as YYNGEE. The V end lost 0 bases, the J end lost 3 bases, and 9 bases lay between the germline ends. This CDR3 is built from 15 residues. The CDR3 loop reads CASSVAGTDTGELFF. CDR3 nucleotide sequence: TGTGCCAGCAGCGTAGCAGGGACGGACACCGGGGAGCTGTTTTTT.

This chain uses TRBV20-1 with TRBJ2-4; D possibly corresponds to TRBD2 (5 bases). The CDR3 has 13 residues. Germline lookup yields CDR1 DFQATT and CDR2 SNEGSKA (reference sequence). Trimming left V 3 bases short and J 3 bases short, with 9 bases between. The CDR3 is CSASGLVKNIQYF. CDR3 in DNA: TGCAGTGCTAGTGGACTTGTCAAAAACATTCAGTACTTC.

The gene calls are TRBV5-6 and TRBJ1-1; 9 positions match TRBD1. Germline V gives CDR1 SGHDT, CDR2 YYEEEE. V lost 4 bases, J lost 6 bases, and 4 bases stayed unmatched. The CDR3 runs to 13 residues. CDR3 DNA: TGTGCCAGCAGCCTACAGGGGGCCTCTGAAGCTTTCTTT. It encodes CASSLQGASEAFF.

This chain links TRBV11-2 with TRBJ1-2; D remains unclear. The CDR3 is 14 amino acids. Germline CDR1 and CDR2: SGHAT and FQNNGV. Trimming stripped 0 bases from V and 7 bases from J, with 12 bases between. The CDR3 region is CASSLDPRGSGYTF. The CDR3 coding sequence is TGTGCCAGCAGCTTAGATCCCCGTGGATCTGGCTACACCTTC.

This clonotype occurred many times. This chain joins TRBV12-3 or TRBV12-4 and TRBJ2-1, with 7 nucleotides matching TRBD2. The ends lost 5 bases at V and 0 bases at J; junction bases unmatched: 4. There are 15 residues in the CDR3. CDR3 in DNA: TGTGCCAGCAGTGCCGGCGGGAGCTCCTACAATGAGCAGTTCTTC. Encoded protein: CASSAGGSSYNEQFF.

The V call is TRBV5-6, the J call TRBJ2-7; no definite D call. The length of the CDR3 is 14 residues. Germline values: CDR1 SGHDT, CDR2 YYEEEE. V was clipped by 5 bases and J by 3 bases, with 15 bases between them. The CDR3 DNA reads as TGTGCCAGCAGTGGGTCCCTAAAATACTACGAGCAGTACTTC. Translated: CASSGSLKYYEQYF.

The genes are TRBV20-1 and TRBJ2-1, with D unclear. The CDR3 length is 14 residues. Trimming took off 0 bases at V and 2 bases at J, with 8 bases between the two ends. Germline V CDR1 and CDR2: DFQATT, SNEGSKA (reference sequence). CDR3 nucleotide sequence: TGCAGTGCTAGAGATCTAAGGGCCTACAATGAGCAGTTCTTC. It is translated as CSARDLRAYNEQFF.

This chain links TRBV7-6 with TRBJ2-5; TRBD1 is a possible D gene (6 bases). The V gene's germline CDR1 is SGHVS and CDR2 FNYEAQ. The CDR3 has 15 amino acids. The V gene lost 0 bases and the J gene lost 0 bases, with 8 bases spanning the gap. The chain's CDR3 is CASSLARGYQETQYF. The CDR3 DNA sequence: TGTGCCAGCAGCTTAGCCAGGGGCTACCAAGAGACCCAGTACTTC.

This clonotype was seen a few times. The chain is built from TRBV20-1 and TRBJ1-1; no clear D gene. This CDR3 comprises 14 residues. Germline CDR1 and CDR2: DFQATT and SNEGSKA (reference sequence). Trimming left V 5 bases short and J 5 bases short, with 18 bases between. The CDR3 is CSALSDGVETEAFF. The CDR3 region has the DNA TGCAGTGCTCTAAGCGACGGGGTCGAAACTGAAGCTTTCTTT.

This clonotype was recorded at least ten times. This chain connects TRBV20-1 to TRBJ2-1; 7 nucleotides align to TRBD2. The CDR3 runs to 15 residues. The V gene's germline CDR1 is DFQATT and CDR2 SNEGSKA (reference sequence). With 6 bases clipped from V and 1 base from J, the junction kept 9 bases outside the gene matches. This CDR3 reads CSARERGLSYNEQFF. For the CDR3, the DNA is TGCAGTGCCCGGGAGCGGGGACTATCCTACAATGAGCAGTTCTTC.

The chain employs TRBV20-1 and TRBJ1-2, with D possibly being TRBD1 (5 bases). The germline V gene encodes CDR1 DFQATT and CDR2 SNEGSKA (reference sequence). The CDR3 is 12 amino acids. CDR3: CSPVTANYGYTF. The CDR3 DNA follows: TGCAGCCCAGTGACAGCTAACTATGGCTACACCTTC.